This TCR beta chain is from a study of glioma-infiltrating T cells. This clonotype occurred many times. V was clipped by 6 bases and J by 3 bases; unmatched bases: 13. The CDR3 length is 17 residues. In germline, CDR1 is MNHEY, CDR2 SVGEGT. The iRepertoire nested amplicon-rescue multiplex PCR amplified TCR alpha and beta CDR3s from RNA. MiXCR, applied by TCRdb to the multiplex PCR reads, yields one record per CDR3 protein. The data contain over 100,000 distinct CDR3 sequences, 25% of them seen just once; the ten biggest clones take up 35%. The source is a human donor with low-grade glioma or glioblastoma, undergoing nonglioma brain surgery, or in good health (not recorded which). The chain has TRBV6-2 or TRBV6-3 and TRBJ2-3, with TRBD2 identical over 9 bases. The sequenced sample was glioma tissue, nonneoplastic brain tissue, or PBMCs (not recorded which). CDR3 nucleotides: TGTGCCAGCAGCGGGTTTCGGCGCGGGGGGGCAACAGATACGCAGTATTTT. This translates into CASSGFRRGGATDTQYF.